One sample yielded the 27 T cell receptor beta chains listed below, sequenced in a study of blood T cell repertoires in COVID-19. Clones were read by immunoSEQ multiplex PCR, and TCRdb kept only the in-frame ones, dropping some. The sample consists of 93,000 or so clones, roughly nine tenths of them appearing once. Sequenced material: peripheral blood. The source is a woman older than 75 in a cohort sampled during active COVID-19.

This sequence joins TRBV20-1 and TRBJ1-5, with 7 bases matching TRBD1. CDR1 and CDR2 (germline): DFQATT, SNEGSKA (reference sequence). CDR3 size: 15 residues. Losses at the gene ends were 3 bases for V and 4 bases for J; bases not matched to a gene: 9. Here the CDR3 reads CSASGPGTVNQPQHF. CDR3 bases: TGCAGTGCTAGTGGGCCTGGGACAGTTAATCAGCCCCAGCATTTT.

The V and J genes are TRBV2 and TRBJ2-1; 11 nucleotides match TRBD2. CDR1 and CDR2 from the germline V gene are SNHLY and FYNNEI. The CDR3 spans 15 residues. Trimming at V came to 7 bases and at J to 2 bases, leaving 4 bases not matched to a gene. The CDR3, as DNA: TGTGCCAGCAAGATGGGACTAGCGGCCTACAATGAGCAGTTCTTC. Protein sequence: CASKMGLAAYNEQFF.

This sequence joins TRBV18 and TRBJ1-2; D gene unclear. The germline CDR1 and CDR2 sequences are KGHSH and LQKENI. V gave up 0 bases and J gave up 3 bases, with 11 bases separating them. This CDR3 contains 15 residues. The CDR3 here is CASSPPTPGYYGYTF. The DNA for the CDR3 is TGTGCCAGCTCACCACCGACACCAGGCTACTATGGCTACACCTTC. The full variable domain, rest sourced from reference TRBV18 and TRBJ1-2, is NAGVMQNPRHLVRRRGQEARLRCSPMKGHSHVYWYRQLPEEGLKFMVYLQKENIIDESGMPKERFSAEFPKEGPSILRIQQVVRGDSAAYFCASSPPTPGYYGYTFGSGTRLTVV.

This clone occurred a few times. The chain joins TRBV11-1 to TRBJ2-5, with 7 bases identical to TRBD2. The V gene end was trimmed by 5 bases and the J gene end by 9 bases; junction bases not matched to a gene: 6. Germline loops: CDR1 SGHAT, CDR2 FQDESV (reference sequence). The CDR3 runs 12 residues. The CDR3 sequence is CASSTLGGAQYF. Here the CDR3 DNA reads TGTGCCAGCAGCACCCTGGGGGGGGCCCAGTACTTC.

The CDR3 region has the DNA TGTGCCTGGAGTCTGGCGGGGGGTGGTCACAAAAACATTCAGTACTTC. Translating gives CAWSLAGGGHKNIQYF. V gene TRBV30 combines with J gene TRBJ2-4, with 8 nucleotides matching TRBD2. Germline V gene data show CDR1 as GTSNPN and CDR2 as SVGIG (reference sequence). V was clipped by 2 bases and J by 3 bases; unmatched bases: 9. The CDR3 has 16 amino acids. The full variable domain, its missing parts supplied by reference TRBV30 and TRBJ2-4, is SQTIHQWPATLVQPVGSPLSLECTVEGTSNPNLYWYRQAAGRGLQLLFYSVGIGQISSEVPQNLSASRPQDRQFILSSKKLLLSDSGFYLCAWSLAGGGHKNIQYFGAGTRLSVL.

The chain uses TRBV2 and TRBJ2-6; maybe TRBD2 (5 bases). Germline V gene lookup returns CDR1 SNHLY and CDR2 FYNNEI. The V and J ends lost 8 bases and 3 bases respectively, with 14 bases between them. CDR3 length equals 15 residues. CDR3 loop: CASLGVSGGANVLTF. CDR3 DNA sequence: TGTGCCAGCCTCGGGGTCTCTGGTGGGGCCAACGTCCTGACTTTC.

The chain is built from TRBV24-1 and TRBJ2-7; 7 nucleotides match TRBD1. After removal of 1 base from V and 6 bases from J, the junction contained 2 bases not matched to a gene. This CDR3 contains 13 residues. CDR1 is KGHDR, CDR2 SFDVKD, per germline. CDR3 protein: CATSDFTGAEQYF. Written as DNA, the CDR3 is TGTGCCACCAGTGATTTTACAGGGGCCGAGCAGTACTTC.

V and J are TRBV6-2 or TRBV6-3 and TRBJ2-3, with 9 bases lining up with TRBD2. This CDR3 has 15 amino acids. Per germline, CDR1 MNHEY and CDR2 SVGEGT. The V gene end was trimmed by 6 bases and the J gene end by 3 bases; junction bases not matched to a gene: 7. The CDR3, as DNA: TGTGCCAGCAGCTCGACGCGGGGGGGGACAGATACGCAGTATTTT. This codes for CASSSTRGGTDTQYF.

This chain links TRBV24-1 with TRBJ2-5, with 8 bases fitting TRBD1. The V and J ends lost 3 bases and 5 bases, in that order; junction bases with no gene match: 7. The CDR3 covers 15 residues. CDR1 and CDR2 (germline): KGHDR, SFDVKD. In nucleotides, the CDR3 is TGTGCCACCAGTGATCCCAGGGGGCCGGGGGAGACCCAGTACTTC. It yields the protein CATSDPRGPGETQYF.

The chain couples TRBV6-1 to TRBJ1-5; maybe TRBD1 (5 bases). Trimming shortened V by 2 bases and J by 2 bases, and 19 bases separated the two germline ends. Germline V gene lookup returns CDR1 MNHNS and CDR2 SASEGT. There are 18 residues in the CDR3. CDR3 DNA: TGTGCCAGCAGTGAATTACTCGGGGCCGGAGGGGGCAATCAGCCCCAGCATTTT. Protein sequence: CASSELLGAGGGNQPQHF.

V is TRBV10-3 and J is TRBJ1-2, with TRBD1 matching over 9 bases. The length of the CDR3 is 14 residues. The germline CDR1 and CDR2 sequences are ENHRY and SYGVKD. J gave up 3 bases and V 4 bases, and 3 bases lay outside the gene matches. This CDR3 reads CAISAGTGYYGYTF. The CDR3 DNA reads as TGTGCCATCAGTGCCGGGACAGGGTACTATGGCTACACCTTC.

This sequence joins TRBV5-1 and TRBJ2-5, with D uncertain. CDR3 length: 15 residues. The V gene lost 5 bases and the J gene lost 5 bases, with 19 bases spanning the gap. Germline loops: CDR1 SGHRS, CDR2 YFSETQ. CDR3 sequence: CASSAIATNGETQYF. As DNA, the CDR3 is TGCGCCAGCAGTGCGATAGCCACGAACGGCGAGACCCAGTACTTC. The whole variable domain, remainder taken from reference TRBV5-1 and TRBJ2-5, is KAGVTQTPRYLIKTRGQQVTLSCSPISGHRSVSWYQQTPGQGLQFLFEYFSETQRNKGNFPGRFSGRQFSNSRSEMNVSTLELGDSALYLCASSAIATNGETQYFGPGTRLLVL.

This clone was detected once. V usage is TRBV9 and J usage is TRBJ2-3; 7 bases are a match to TRBD2. The CDR3 has 16 residues. V lost 6 bases, J lost 2 bases, and 12 bases stayed unmatched. From germline, CDR1 is SGDLS and CDR2 YYNGEE. The CDR3 region has the DNA TGTGCCAGCAAAGACCGGGTCGGGGGGACCACAGATACGCAGTATTTT. Translated: CASKDRVGGTTDTQYF.

This clone occurred a few times. The chain uses TRBV10-1 and TRBJ1-3, with a weak D call TRBD1 (5 bases). V was clipped by 3 bases and J by 5 bases, with 8 bases between them. The CDR3 spans 13 residues. Germline CDR1 WNHNN, CDR2 SYGVQD (reference sequence). CDR3 DNA: TGCGCCAGCAGTGATTTGGGGCGAAACACCATATATTTT. Protein product: CASSDLGRNTIYF.

CDR3 in amino acids: CASSIQQGALVEAFF. The CDR3 DNA is TGTGCCAGCTCAATCCAACAGGGGGCGTTGGTTGAAGCTTTCTTT. V is TRBV18 and J is TRBJ1-1; 9 positions match TRBD1. Germline CDR1 and CDR2: KGHSH and LQKENI. After removal of 5 bases from V and 7 bases from J, the junction contained 11 bases not matched to a gene. The CDR3 is made up of 15 amino acids.

The rearrangement uses TRBV3-1 (or the pseudogene TRBV3-2) and TRBJ2-5; 12 bases fit TRBD2. This CDR3 has 15 residues. The germline V gene has CDR1 LGHDT and CDR2 YNNKEL (reference sequence). V lost 5 bases and J lost 4; bases outside the gene matches: 5. CDR3 bases: TGTGCCAGCAGCACTAGCGGGAGGCTGAGAGAGACCCAGTACTTC. Protein: CASSTSGRLRETQYF.

The rearrangement joins TRBV11-2 to TRBJ2-2, with D possibly matching TRBD2 (7 bases). This CDR3 has 15 residues. Trimming removed 5 bases at V and 6 bases at J, with 16 bases between. CDR1 SGHAT and CDR2 FQNNGV come from the germline V gene. The CDR3 loop is CASSPAGAGAGELFF. As DNA, the CDR3 is TGTGCCAGCAGCCCGGCGGGGGCGGGCGCCGGGGAGCTGTTTTTT.

CDR3 bases: TGCGCCAGCAGCGCCGGGACTAGCGGGAGGGCCGCTAGCACAGATACGCAGTATTTT. Translation gives CASSAGTSGRAASTDTQYF. The chain links TRBV5-1 to TRBJ2-3; 16 nucleotides match TRBD2. Germline trimming cut 4 bases from V and 0 bases from J; bases unmatched to any gene: 8. Germline values: CDR1 SGHRS, CDR2 YFSETQ. This CDR3 contains 19 residues.

The gene calls are TRBV18 and TRBJ1-1; 10 bases align to TRBD1. The CDR3 extends over 15 amino acids. V shed 4 bases, J shed 2 bases, and the junction held 4 bases outside the gene matches. CDR1 is KGHSH and CDR2 is LQKENI in the germline V gene. The CDR3 nucleotides are TGTGCCAGCTCACAAAGGGACAGGGGTAACACTGAAGCTTTCTTT. Translated, it gives CASSQRDRGNTEAFF. The full variable domain, completed using reference TRBV18 and TRBJ1-1, is NAGVMQNPRHLVRRRGQEARLRCSPMKGHSHVYWYRQLPEEGLKFMVYLQKENIIDESGMPKERFSAEFPKEGPSILRIQQVVRGDSAAYFCASSQRDRGNTEAFFGQGTRLTVV.

The chain is built from TRBV10-1 and TRBJ2-3; TRBD2 agrees at 9 bases. Trimming at V came to 3 bases and at J to 6 bases, leaving 13 bases not matched to a gene. Per the germline V gene, CDR1 is WNHNN and CDR2 is SYGVQD (reference sequence). This CDR3 spans 17 amino acids. CDR3 amino acids: CASSDPQDAGGRDTQYF. CDR3 coding DNA: TGCGCCAGCAGTGACCCCCAGGATGCGGGAGGGAGGGATACGCAGTATTTT.

This chain uses TRBV9 with TRBJ2-7; weak D call: TRBD2 (6 bases). Germline CDR1 reads SGDLS; CDR2 reads YYNGEE. This CDR3 has 14 residues. Between the trimmed V and J ends, which lost 3 bases and 2 bases, there was a span of 12 bases. The CDR3 reads CASSATSPAYEQYF. The CDR3 bases are TGTGCCAGCAGCGCCACTAGCCCTGCCTACGAGCAGTACTTC.

This clone has more than one count but fewer than ten. The J gene is TRBJ1-1, the V gene TRBV7-9; tentative D call: TRBD1 (6 bases). The CDR3 has 12 amino acids. V dropped 8 bases and J dropped 9 bases, with 16 bases sitting between them. CDR1 SEHNR and CDR2 FQNEAQ come from the germline V gene (reference sequence). DNA of the CDR3: TGTGCCAGCTCTCGACAGGAGGAACAAGCTTTCTTT. Protein product: CASSRQEEQAFF.

As regards this clone: The sample carries other DNA sequences with the same CDR3. The CDR3 here is CASSDPYSGGQYEQYF. Here the CDR3 DNA reads TGTGCCAGCAGTGATCCCTATTCGGGGGGCCAGTACGAGCAGTACTTC. This chain links TRBV6-1 with TRBJ2-7, with a tentative D call TRBD2 (7 bases). CDR1 and CDR2 (germline): MNHNS, SASEGT. The CDR3 is 16 amino acids. V was trimmed by 3 bases and J by 4 bases, leaving 19 bases between them.

V usage is TRBV7-6 and J usage is TRBJ2-7, with D perhaps TRBD2 (6 bases). Germline V CDR1 and CDR2: SGHVS, FNYEAQ. V was trimmed by 1 base and J by 6 bases, leaving 19 bases between them. The CDR3 is 16 residues long. CDR3 residues: CASSLGSAGRGSEQYF. CDR3 in DNA: TGTGCCAGCAGCTTAGGTTCCGCGGGAAGAGGCTCCGAGCAGTACTTC.

Details on this clone: One end of the junction fails to match germline, which may point to a read error. J is TRBJ1-1 and V is TRBV29-1; no firm D call. The CDR3 spans 11 residues. Germline-derived CDR1 and CDR2 are SQVTM and ANQGSEA. CDR3 nucleotides: TGCAGGGTTGACGGGAACACTGAAGCTTTCTTT. It yields the protein CRVDGNTEAFF.

The V gene is TRBV24-1, the J gene TRBJ2-2; 12 bases fit TRBD1. Germline loops: CDR1 KGHDR, CDR2 SFDVKD. The CDR3 is made up of 16 amino acids. Trimming removed 9 bases from V and 3 bases from J; junction bases left unmatched: 7. The CDR3, as DNA: TGTGCCACCCAATCGGGACAGGGGGCAGACACCGGGGAGCTGTTTTTT. Protein: CATQSGQGADTGELFF.

This clone has a single count. The chain couples TRBV14 to TRBJ1-2, with D perhaps TRBD1 (6 bases). The CDR3 loop spans 14 amino acids. CDR1 and CDR2 (germline): SGHDN, FVKESK. V shed 2 bases and J shed 7 bases, with 14 bases lying between them. The CDR3: CASSQTGFSGGYTF. The CDR3 DNA is TGTGCCAGCAGCCAAACAGGGTTTTCGGGTGGCTACACCTTC.